This T cell receptor beta chain originates from a study of cytomegalovirus exposure and HLA in healthy donors. PCR amplification relied on 60 Vbeta primers (plus 13 Jbeta primers). Generated by immunoSEQ multiplex PCR, the TCRdb table keeps only in-frame clones and is missing some. The data show about 200,000 clones, roughly 81% seen once. The CDR3 has 14 amino acids. CDR1 is SGDLS, CDR2 YYNGEE, per germline. V gave up 3 bases and J gave up 6 bases; unmatched junction bases: 7. Donors were ostensibly healthy at sampling, although undocumented immune exposures were probable. This TCR came from a woman aged 25 to 39 in good health and CMV-seropositive. V usage is TRBV9 and J usage is TRBJ1-2; 8 bases fit TRBD1. The sequencing sample was made of PBMCs. The CDR3 here is CASSAAGQGHGYTF. DNA for the CDR3: TGTGCCAGCAGCGCAGCAGGACAGGGCCATGGCTACACCTTC.